This T cell receptor beta chain was sequenced in a study of naive and memory T cell subsets. Two oligonucleotides, mixed equimolar, formed the beta constant-region primer covering TRBC1 and TRBC2. Ligated cDNA was amplified by four rounds of PCR with nested alpha and beta constant-region primers and SP2. From the UMI-ligation and nested PCR reads, TCRdb called clonotypes with MiXCR, one entry per CDR3 protein. There are tens of thousands of distinct CDR3 sequences in the sample; approximately 9.2% occur only once, and about 1.2% lies in the top ten. This clonotype was seen only a few times. The V gene end was trimmed by 8 bases and the J gene end by 5 bases; junction bases not matched to a gene: 6. The germline CDR1 and CDR2 sequences are ENHRY and SYGVKD. CDR3 length equals 13 residues.

The sequence was collected from a human donor in good health. The genes are TRBV10-3 and TRBJ2-5; TRBD1 matches at 9 bases. Sequenced input: naive CD8+ T cells from blood. CDR3 region: CAIGRTGAETQYF. CDR3 DNA: TGTGCCATCGGACGGACAGGGGCCGAGACCCAGTACTTC.